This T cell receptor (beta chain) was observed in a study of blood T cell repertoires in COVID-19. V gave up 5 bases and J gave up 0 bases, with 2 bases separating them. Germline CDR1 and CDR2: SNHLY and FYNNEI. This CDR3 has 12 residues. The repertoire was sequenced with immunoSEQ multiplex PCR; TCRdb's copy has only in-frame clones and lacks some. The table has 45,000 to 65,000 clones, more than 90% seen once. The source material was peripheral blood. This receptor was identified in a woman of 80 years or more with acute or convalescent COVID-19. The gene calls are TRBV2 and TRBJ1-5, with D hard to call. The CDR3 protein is CASSYSNQPQHF. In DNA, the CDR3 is TGTGCCAGCAGTTATAGCAATCAGCCCCAGCATTTT.